A single sample gave rise to the 9 T cell receptor beta chains below, sequenced in a study of T cell responses to AZD1222 COVID-19 vaccine. Assay used: immunoSEQ multiplex PCR; TCRdb lists only in-frame clones, some missing. The sample has 150,000 to 200,000 clones, 75% to 90% seen once; the top ten hold approximately 4.2%. The source was peripheral blood, collected 28 days after the second dose of the MenACWY control vaccine. The source is an adult who received the MenACWY meningococcal vaccine as a control.

This rearrangement joins TRBV28 to TRBJ1-1; D gene ambiguous. The CDR3 spans 15 residues. From germline, CDR1 is MDHEN and CDR2 SYDVKM. Trimming pared 5 bases from V and 0 bases from J, leaving 13 bases between. The DNA for the CDR3 is TGTGCCAGCAGTCTGGAGCGGATGTTGAACACTGAAGCTTTCTTT. Translating it yields CASSLERMLNTEAFF.

This chain uses TRBV28 with TRBJ1-6; tentatively, D is TRBD1 (5 bases). The CDR3 consists of 15 residues. Germline CDR1 and CDR2: MDHEN and SYDVKM. The V end was cut by 1 base, the J end by 9 bases, with 13 bases between. CDR3 amino acids: CASSLFQGIGSPLHF. The CDR3 DNA sequence: TGTGCCAGCAGTTTATTCCAGGGTATAGGTTCACCCCTCCACTTT.

This sequence joins TRBV6-5 and TRBJ2-2; unclear D gene. The CDR3 length is 14 residues. Trimming took off 8 bases at V and 3 bases at J, with 13 bases between the two ends. Germline V lookup: CDR1 MNHEY, CDR2 SVGAGI. CDR3 sequence (DNA): TGTGCCAGCTCCCTGGGATCTTACACCGGGGAGCTGTTTTTT. Its translation is CASSLGSYTGELFF.

This clone was picked up a small number of times. The chain links TRBV21-1 to TRBJ1-6. TRBV21-1 is labeled a pseudogene. The CDR3 consists of 15 residues. DNA for the CDR3: TGTGCCAGCAGCAAAAAAGGCAGATATAATTCACCCCTCCACTTT. It encodes CASSKKGRYNSPLHF.

The V gene is TRBV27, the J gene TRBJ1-1; D is undetermined. Per the germline V gene, CDR1 is MNHEY and CDR2 is SMNVEV (reference sequence). CDR3 length: 17 amino acids. The germline V and J ends were trimmed by 4 bases and 1 base, with 19 bases remaining between them. DNA of the CDR3: TGTGCCAGCAGTTCCGACCCCCGATGGGTGAAGAACACTGAAGCTTTCTTT. It translates to CASSSDPRWVKNTEAFF.

The rearrangement uses TRBV7-9 and TRBJ1-3; D gene uncertain. Germline loops: CDR1 SEHNR, CDR2 FQNEAQ (reference sequence). The CDR3 extends over 17 amino acids. V dropped 4 bases and J dropped 0 bases, with 16 bases sitting between them. CDR3 sequence (DNA): TGTGCCAGCAGCTCGGGAAGAGTCGCGAGCTCTGGAAACACCATATATTTT. Translating gives CASSSGRVASSGNTIYF.

The V and J genes are TRBV10-3 and TRBJ2-7, with D possibly being TRBD1 or TRBD2 (6 bases each). The V and J ends lost 6 bases and 6 bases respectively, with 15 bases between them. This CDR3 contains 13 residues. Germline CDR1 is ENHRY and CDR2 is SYGVKD. The CDR3 sequence: CAISVGEGGEQYF. For the CDR3, the DNA is TGTGCCATCAGCGTGGGAGAGGGGGGCGAGCAGTACTTC.

The V call is TRBV7-2, the J call TRBJ1-2, with 7 nucleotides matching TRBD1. Germline-derived CDR1 and CDR2 are SGHTA and FQGNSA. The CDR3 is 15 residues long. Trimming took 1 base from V and 5 from J; bases not matched to a gene: 7. The chain's CDR3 is CASSLDGTEAYGYTF. CDR3 in DNA: TGTGCCAGCAGCTTAGATGGGACAGAGGCTTATGGCTACACCTTC. Variable domain in full (rest from reference TRBV7-2 and TRBJ1-2): GAGVSQSPSNKVTEKGKDVELRCDPISGHTALYWYRQSLGQGLEFLIYFQGNSAPDKSGLPSDRFSAERTGGSVSTLTIQRTQQEDSAVYLCASSLDGTEAYGYTFGSGTRLTVV.

The chain joins TRBV6-5 to TRBJ1-4, with TRBD1 as a possible D gene (6 bases). Germline V CDR1 and CDR2: MNHEY, SVGAGI. V was cut by 8 bases and J by 7 bases, with 17 bases left in between. The CDR3 runs to 14 residues. The CDR3 loop reads CASPDRLMGEKLFF. DNA for the CDR3: TGTGCCAGCCCTGACAGGTTGATGGGTGAAAAACTGTTTTTT.